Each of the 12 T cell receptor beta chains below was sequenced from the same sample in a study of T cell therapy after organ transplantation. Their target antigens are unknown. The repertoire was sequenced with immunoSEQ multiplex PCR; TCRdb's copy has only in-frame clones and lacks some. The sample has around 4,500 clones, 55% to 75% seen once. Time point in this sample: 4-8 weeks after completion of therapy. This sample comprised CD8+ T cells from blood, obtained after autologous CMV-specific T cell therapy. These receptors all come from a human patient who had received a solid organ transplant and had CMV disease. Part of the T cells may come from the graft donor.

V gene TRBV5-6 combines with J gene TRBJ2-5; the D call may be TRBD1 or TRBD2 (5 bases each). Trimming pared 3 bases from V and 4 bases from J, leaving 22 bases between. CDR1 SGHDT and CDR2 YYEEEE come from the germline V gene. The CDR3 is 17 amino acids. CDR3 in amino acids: CASSSQFGELGAETQYF. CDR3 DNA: TGTGCCAGCAGCTCCCAATTTGGGGAGCTTGGGGCAGAGACCCAGTACTTC.

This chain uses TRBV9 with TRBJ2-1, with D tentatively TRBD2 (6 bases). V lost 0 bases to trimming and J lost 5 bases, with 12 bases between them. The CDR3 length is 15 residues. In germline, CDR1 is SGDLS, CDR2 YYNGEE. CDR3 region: CASSVEGGIDNEQFF. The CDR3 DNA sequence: TGTGCCAGCAGCGTAGAGGGCGGGATAGACAATGAGCAGTTCTTC.

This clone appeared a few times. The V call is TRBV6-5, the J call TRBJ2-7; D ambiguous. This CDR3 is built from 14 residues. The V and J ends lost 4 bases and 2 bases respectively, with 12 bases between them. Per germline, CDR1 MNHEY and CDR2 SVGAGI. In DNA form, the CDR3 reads TGTGCCAGCAGTTTAGGGCCGGCTGCCTACGAGCAGTACTTC. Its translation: CASSLGPAAYEQYF.

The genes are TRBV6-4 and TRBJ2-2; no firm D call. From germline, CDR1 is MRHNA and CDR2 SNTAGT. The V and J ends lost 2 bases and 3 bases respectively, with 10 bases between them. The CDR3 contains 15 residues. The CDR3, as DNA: TGTGCCAGCAGTGACCTGGGCACGGACACCGGGGAGCTGTTTTTT. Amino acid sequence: CASSDLGTDTGELFF.

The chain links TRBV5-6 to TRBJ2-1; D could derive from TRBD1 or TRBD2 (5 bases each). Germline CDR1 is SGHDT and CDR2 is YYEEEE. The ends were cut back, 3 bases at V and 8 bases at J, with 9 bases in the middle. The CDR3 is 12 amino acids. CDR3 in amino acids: CASSWGWDEQFF. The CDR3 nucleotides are TGTGCCAGCAGCTGGGGGTGGGATGAGCAGTTCTTC.

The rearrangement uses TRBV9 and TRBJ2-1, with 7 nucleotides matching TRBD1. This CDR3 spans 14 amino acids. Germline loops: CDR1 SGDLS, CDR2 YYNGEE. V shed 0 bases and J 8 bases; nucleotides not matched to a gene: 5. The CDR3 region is CASSVGQGPDEQFF. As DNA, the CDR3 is TGTGCCAGCAGCGTAGGACAGGGACCGGATGAGCAGTTCTTC.

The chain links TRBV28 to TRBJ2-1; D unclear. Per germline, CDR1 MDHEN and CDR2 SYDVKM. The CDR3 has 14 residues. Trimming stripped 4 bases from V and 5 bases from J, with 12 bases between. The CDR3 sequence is CASSSPFENNEQFF. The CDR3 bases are TGTGCCAGCAGTTCCCCGTTCGAGAACAATGAGCAGTTCTTC. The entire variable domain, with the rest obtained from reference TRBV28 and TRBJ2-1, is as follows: DVKVTQSSRYLVKRTGEKVFLECVQDMDHENMFWYRQDPGLGLRLIYFSYDVKMKEKGDIPEGYSVSREKKERFSLILESASTNQTSMYLCASSSPFENNEQFFGPGTRLTVL.

CDR3 in amino acids: CASSELGTNYGYTF. The CDR3 coding sequence is TGTGCCAGCAGTGAACTAGGAACTAACTATGGCTACACCTTC. The chain employs TRBV6-1 and TRBJ1-2; D uncertain. The CDR3 has 14 residues. Deletions cut 2 bases from V and 0 bases from J, with 7 bases between. Germline-derived CDR1 and CDR2 are MNHNS and SASEGT.

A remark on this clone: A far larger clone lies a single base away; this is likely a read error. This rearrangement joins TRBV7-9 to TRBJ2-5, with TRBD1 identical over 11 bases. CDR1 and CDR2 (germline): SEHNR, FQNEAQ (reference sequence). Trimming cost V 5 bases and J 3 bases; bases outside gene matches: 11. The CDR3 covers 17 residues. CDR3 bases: TGTGCCAGCAGCGCCGGGACAGGGGGACTAGTGAAAGAGACCCAGTACTTC. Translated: CASSAGTGGLVKETQYF.

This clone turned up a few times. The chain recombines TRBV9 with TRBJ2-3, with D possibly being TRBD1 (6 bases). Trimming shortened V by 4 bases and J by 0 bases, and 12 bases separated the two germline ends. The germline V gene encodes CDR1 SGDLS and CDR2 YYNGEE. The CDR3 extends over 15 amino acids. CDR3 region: CASSLRDTSTDTQYF. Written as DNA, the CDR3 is TGTGCCAGCAGCCTAAGGGACACAAGCACAGATACGCAGTATTTT.

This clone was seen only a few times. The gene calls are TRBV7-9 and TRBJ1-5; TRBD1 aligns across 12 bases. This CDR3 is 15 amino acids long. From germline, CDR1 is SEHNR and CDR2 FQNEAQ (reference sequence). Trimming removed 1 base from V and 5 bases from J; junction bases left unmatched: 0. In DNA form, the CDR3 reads TGTGCCAGCAGCTTAGGGGACAGGGGGCATCAGCCCCAGCATTTT. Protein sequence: CASSLGDRGHQPQHF.

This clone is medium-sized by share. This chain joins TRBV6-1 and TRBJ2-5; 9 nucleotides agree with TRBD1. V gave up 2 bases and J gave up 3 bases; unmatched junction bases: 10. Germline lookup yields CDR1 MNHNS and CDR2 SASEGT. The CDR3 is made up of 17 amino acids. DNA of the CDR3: TGTGCCAGCAGTGAAACTTCTACCGGGACAGGGAAAGAGACCCAGTACTTC. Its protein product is CASSETSTGTGKETQYF.